These T cell receptor beta chains were read from a single sample in a study of response to subunit inactivated influenza vaccine. MiXCR was run by TCRdb on the RT-PCR reads, yielding one entry per CDR3 protein. The sample gives 800,000 to 1,000,000 distinct CDR3 sequences, around 20% of which show up once; 9.5% to 13% is in the top ten. The sequenced sample was PBMCs from blood, obtained about 5 days after vaccination. Every receptor here comes from a man in his fifties or sixties who received an inactivated influenza vaccine. Each CDR3 is given with its conserved first and last residue. Fields, in order: CDR3 DNA, CDR3 protein, clone size, V gene, D gene, J gene. A D gene is named only where the DNA matches it firmly. Size values are once, few and many counts, or a class for expanded clones, and some rows have none.

CDR3 DNA: TGTGCCAGCAGTTTTCAGGGGGCGCGCACTGAAGCTTTCTTT
CDR3 protein: CASSFQGARTEAFF
clone size: few
V gene: TRBV27
D gene: TRBD1
J gene: TRBJ1-1

CDR3 DNA: TGTGCCAGCAGCTTAGAAGGGTGGGAGCTGTTTTTT
CDR3 protein: CASSLEGWELFF
clone size: -
V gene: TRBV7-8
D gene: -
J gene: TRBJ2-2

CDR3 DNA: TGTGCCAGCAGTGCGGACAGGGGACCGTCCTACGAGCAGTACTTC
CDR3 protein: CASSADRGPSYEQYF
clone size: few
V gene: TRBV12-3/TRBV12-4
D gene: TRBD1
J gene: TRBJ2-7

CDR3 DNA: TGTGCCAGCAGACGGACAGTTAATAGCAATCAGCCCCAGCATTTT
CDR3 protein: CASRRTVNSNQPQHF
clone size: few
V gene: TRBV6-2/TRBV6-3
D gene: -
J gene: TRBJ1-5

CDR3 DNA: TGTGCCAGCGGGAGGCAGGGGAATCAGCCCCAGCATTTT
CDR3 protein: CASGRQGNQPQHF
clone size: few
V gene: TRBV6-2/TRBV6-3
D gene: -
J gene: TRBJ1-5

CDR3 DNA: TGTGCCACCAGCGAGGCATACAGGGAAAACACCGGGGAGCTGTTTTTT
CDR3 protein: CATSEAYRENTGELFF
clone size: few
V gene: TRBV15
D gene: -
J gene: TRBJ2-2

CDR3 DNA: TGTGCCAGCAGCTGGTGGCTGGCTAGCGGGAGAGCGGATACGCAGTATTTT
CDR3 protein: CASSWWLASGRADTQYF
clone size: -
V gene: TRBV7-2
D gene: TRBD2
J gene: TRBJ2-3

CDR3 DNA: TGTGCCAGCAGCGTAGGTTGGGGGAAAGGGACTGAAGCTTTCTTT
CDR3 protein: CASSVGWGKGTEAFF
clone size: few
V gene: TRBV9
D gene: -
J gene: TRBJ1-1

CDR3 DNA: TGTGCCAGCTCACCAATTTCTGGGCGCTCTGGAAACACCATATATTTT
CDR3 protein: CASSPISGRSGNTIYF
clone size: -
V gene: TRBV18
D gene: -
J gene: TRBJ1-3

CDR3 DNA: TGTGCCAGCAGTTTATTATCTAGCGGGAGGGCATATTTCTTC
CDR3 protein: CASSLLSSGRAYFF
clone size: few
V gene: TRBV27
D gene: TRBD2
J gene: TRBJ2-1

CDR3 DNA: TGTGCCAGCAGACTGACTAGCGGGGGGGTTGAGACGCAGTATTTT
CDR3 protein: CASRLTSGGVETQYF
clone size: -
V gene: TRBV12-3/TRBV12-4
D gene: TRBD2
J gene: TRBJ2-3

CDR3 DNA: TGTGCCAGCAGCCCCGACAGCACAACTAATGAAAAACTGTTTTTT
CDR3 protein: CASSPDSTTNEKLFF
clone size: few
V gene: TRBV7-2
D gene: -
J gene: TRBJ1-4

CDR3 DNA: TGCAGTGCTAGAATAATAGGAGTCCAAGAGACCCAGTACTTC
CDR3 protein: CSARIIGVQETQYF
clone size: -
V gene: TRBV20-1
D gene: -
J gene: TRBJ2-5

CDR3 DNA: TGCAGTGCTAGCCTAGCGGGGGTGAGCTCCTACGAGCAGTACTTC
CDR3 protein: CSASLAGVSSYEQYF
clone size: -
V gene: TRBV20-1
D gene: TRBD2
J gene: TRBJ2-7

CDR3 DNA: TGTGCCAGCAGCTTACCTCGACGGGGGCTCACAGATACGCAGTATTTT
CDR3 protein: CASSLPRRGLTDTQYF
clone size: -
V gene: TRBV5-6
D gene: -
J gene: TRBJ2-3

CDR3 DNA: TGTGCCAGCAGCTTAGGGACTAGCGGATACAATGAGCAGTTCTTC
CDR3 protein: CASSLGTSGYNEQFF
clone size: many
V gene: TRBV5-1
D gene: TRBD2
J gene: TRBJ2-1

CDR3 DNA: TGTGCCAGCAGCCAGCTAGAGATAGATACGCAGTATTTT
CDR3 protein: CASSQLEIDTQYF
clone size: few
V gene: TRBV3-1
D gene: -
J gene: TRBJ2-3

CDR3 DNA: TGTGCCAGCAGACTTGACAGGTACCAAGAGACCCAGTACTTC
CDR3 protein: CASRLDRYQETQYF
clone size: -
V gene: TRBV5-4
D gene: -
J gene: TRBJ2-5

CDR3 DNA: TGTGCCAGTTTATCTGGGGGAAACACTGAAGCTTTCTTT
CDR3 protein: CASLSGGNTEAFF
clone size: -
V gene: TRBV7-9
D gene: -
J gene: TRBJ1-1